A selection of T cell receptor beta chains follows, all from one sample in a study of blood T cell repertoires in COVID-19. Some clones are missing from TCRdb's copy, which holds only in-frame ones; the method was immunoSEQ multiplex PCR. The table lists 250,000 to 350,000 clones, less than 85% of them singletons. Sequenced material: PBMCs or T cells enriched from blood (not recorded which). These receptors all stem from a woman between 50 and 59 years old who had recovered from COVID-19. CDR3s include the opening cysteine and the closing phenylalanine or tryptophan. The D gene is left open where the match is weak.

v_gene: TRBV19
j_gene: TRBJ2-3
d_gene: .
CDR3aa: CASTVGRTSTDTQYF
CDR3nt: TGTGCCAGTACAGTGGGGCGGACCAGCACAGATACGCAGTATTTT

v_gene: TRBV12-5
j_gene: TRBJ1-4
d_gene: TRBD1
CDR3aa: CASGIGTGVEKLFF
CDR3nt: TGTGCTAGTGGTATTGGGACAGGGGTTGAAAAACTGTTTTTT

v_gene: TRBV19
j_gene: TRBJ2-7
d_gene: TRBD2
CDR3aa: CASSDGLAGIDEQYF
CDR3nt: TGTGCCAGTAGCGACGGACTAGCGGGCATAGACGAGCAGTACTTC

v_gene: TRBV29-1
j_gene: TRBJ2-7
d_gene: .
CDR3aa: CSVATVSYEQYF
CDR3nt: TGCAGCGTTGCGACAGTGTCCTACGAGCAGTACTTC

v_gene: TRBV3-1/TRBV3-2
j_gene: TRBJ2-1
d_gene: .
CDR3aa: CASASAALSYNEQFF
CDR3nt: TGTGCCAGCGCCTCAGCGGCCCTCTCCTACAATGAGCAGTTCTTC

v_gene: TRBV19
j_gene: TRBJ1-5
d_gene: .
CDR3aa: CASSVGTPNQPQHF
CDR3nt: TGTGCCAGTAGTGTAGGGACACCGAATCAGCCCCAGCATTTT

v_gene: TRBV15
j_gene: TRBJ2-3
d_gene: .
CDR3aa: CATSRDFTDTQYF
CDR3nt: TGTGCCACCAGCAGAGACTTCACAGATACGCAGTATTTT

v_gene: TRBV11-2
j_gene: TRBJ2-5
d_gene: TRBD2
CDR3aa: CASSLIRGGETQYF
CDR3nt: TGTGCCAGCAGCTTAATTCGGGGGGGAGAGACCCAGTACTTC

v_gene: TRBV4-1
j_gene: TRBJ2-7
d_gene: TRBD1
CDR3aa: CASSQGYRGEGYEQYF
CDR3nt: TGCGCCAGCAGCCAAGGGTACAGGGGAGAGGGCTACGAGCAGTACTTC

v_gene: TRBV10-3
j_gene: TRBJ1-6
d_gene: TRBD1
CDR3aa: CAISQGGDSPLHF
CDR3nt: TGTGCCATCAGTCAGGGGGGTGATTCACCCCTCCACTTT

v_gene: TRBV19
j_gene: TRBJ1-5
d_gene: .
CDR3aa: CASSMGGKPQHF
CDR3nt: TGTGCCAGTAGTATGGGAGGGAAGCCCCAGCATTTT

v_gene: TRBV4-2
j_gene: TRBJ2-2
d_gene: TRBD2
CDR3aa: CASSPKSYRGANTGELFF
CDR3nt: TGTGCCAGCAGCCCAAAATCCTATCGGGGGGCGAACACCGGGGAGCTGTTTTTT